One T cell receptor (beta chain) is described in this entry. Generated by immunoSEQ multiplex PCR, the TCRdb table keeps only in-frame clones and is missing some. This sample carries about 84,000 clones, approximately 97% of them seen once, and the ten largest clones take over 0.15%. Germline CDR1 and CDR2: PRHDT and FYEKMQ (reference sequence). Deletions cut 4 bases from V and 3 bases from J, with 12 bases between. This CDR3 spans 14 amino acids. This entry comes from a study of technical replicates of blood from a few donors. The sample consisted of T cells isolated from PBMCs. This sequence joins TRBV13 and TRBJ1-1; D remains ambiguous. This TCR was recovered from a human donor in good health. CDR3 coding DNA: TGTGCCAGCAGCTCATTCAGGAACTACACTGAAGCTTTCTTT. Its protein product is CASSSFRNYTEAFF.